This T cell receptor (beta chain) was sequenced in a study of blood T cell repertoires in COVID-19. Background on the study: The analysed material was cDNA or gDNA that came from T cells, B-cell-depleted T cells, or PBMCs.

The junction had 5 bases not matched to a gene; V was cut back by 6 bases and J by 0 bases. CDR3 length: 14 amino acids. Germline lookup yields CDR1 SQVTM and CDR2 ANQGSEA. The repertoire was sequenced with immunoSEQ multiplex PCR; TCRdb's copy has only in-frame clones and lacks some. The sample comprises 15,000 to 19,000 clones, around 86% of which are singletons, and about 23% rests with the top ten. This TCR derives from a man of 80 years or more with active or convalescent COVID-19. The sample consisted of peripheral blood. The rearrangement links TRBV29-1 to TRBJ2-3; 8 nucleotides match TRBD2. CDR3 bases: TGCAGCGTATCCGGGAGGGTTAGCACAGATACGCAGTATTTT. This sequence encodes CSVSGRVSTDTQYF.